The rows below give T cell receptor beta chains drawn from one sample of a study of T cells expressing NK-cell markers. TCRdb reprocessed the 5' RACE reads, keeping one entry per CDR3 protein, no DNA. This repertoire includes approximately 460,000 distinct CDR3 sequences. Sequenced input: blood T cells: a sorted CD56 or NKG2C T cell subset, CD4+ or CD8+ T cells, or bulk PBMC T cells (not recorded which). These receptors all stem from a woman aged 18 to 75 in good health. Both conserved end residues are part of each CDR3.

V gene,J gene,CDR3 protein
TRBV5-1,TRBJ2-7,CASSLVAGTGGYEQYF
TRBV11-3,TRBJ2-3,CASSLQGERDTQYF
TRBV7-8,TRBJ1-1,CASRKDRGLGAFF
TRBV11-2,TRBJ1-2,CASSSQGVSYGYTF
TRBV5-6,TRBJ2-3,CASSFVNRQGSTDTQYF
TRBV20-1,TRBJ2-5,CSASDRGSWGTQYF
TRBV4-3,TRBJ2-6,CASSQVTSGTGANVLTF
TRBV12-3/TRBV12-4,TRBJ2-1,CASSLHGRAASYNEQFF
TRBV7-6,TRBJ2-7,CASSSQGVPYEQYF
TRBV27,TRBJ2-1,CASNSGTSGRNEQFF
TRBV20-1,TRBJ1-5,CSAADRSQPQHF
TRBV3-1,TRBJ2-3,CASSQERGGLAGGPVDTQYF
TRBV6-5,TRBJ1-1,CASSWDRDTEAFF
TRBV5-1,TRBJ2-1,CASSPSSGYYNEQFF
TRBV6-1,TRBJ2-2,CASKLVGGGNTGELFF